Listed below are T cell receptor beta chains from one sample, sequenced in a study of blood T cell repertoires in COVID-19. Profiling relied on immunoSEQ multiplex PCR, and the TCRdb table lists in-frame clones only, not all of them. The table has hundreds of thousands of clones, roughly 88% seen once. The specimen was peripheral blood. These receptors were collected from a woman younger than 45 with active or convalescent COVID-19. CDR3s include the opening cysteine and the closing phenylalanine or tryptophan. D genes are given only for firm matches. Size tells how often a clone was seen (once, few, many) or the class of an expanded clone, and some rows leave it out.

V gene	D gene	clone size	J gene	CDR3 DNA	CDR3 protein
TRBV4-1	.	.	TRBJ2-2	TGCGCTAGCAGCCCTTCGGGGGCCGGGGAGCTGTTTTTT	CASSPSGAGELFF
TRBV5-4	.	once	TRBJ1-1	TGTGCCAGCAGGGGGGGGGCCACCATGAACACTGAAGCTTTCTTT	CASRGGATMNTEAFF
TRBV5-1	TRBD1	once	TRBJ2-7	TGCGCCAGCAGTTCAGGACAGGGTGAACACGAGCAGTACTTC	CASSSGQGEHEQYF
TRBV6-5	.	few	TRBJ2-7	TGTGCCAGCAGTATGGGACTCGGCTACGAGCAGTACTTC	CASSMGLGYEQYF
TRBV11-2	TRBD1	.	TRBJ2-1	TGTGCCAGCACCTTTGGACAGGGGATATATGAGCAGTTCTTC	CASTFGQGIYEQFF
TRBV6-5	TRBD1	.	TRBJ1-1	TGTGCCAGCAATCCAAGGAGGACAGGACGGCGAGCTTTCTTT	CASNPRRTGRRAFF
TRBV27	.	.	TRBJ2-5	TGTGCCAGCAGTTTTTTCCCGCGCAGGGTGGAGCAAGAGACCCAGTACTTC	CASSFFPRRVEQETQYF
TRBV4-1	.	few	TRBJ1-1	TGCGCCAGCAGCCCAGGGGCCGGAACTGAAGCTTTCTTT	CASSPGAGTEAFF
TRBV24-1	TRBD1	.	TRBJ2-3	TGTGCCACCAGTGATCAAGCCAGGACAGGGGGCGCATATTTT	CATSDQARTGGAYF
TRBV10-3	TRBD1	.	TRBJ1-2	TGTGCCATCAGTGAGCAGGGGGACAGGACCTATGGCTACACCTTC	CAISEQGDRTYGYTF